This T cell receptor (beta chain) was identified during a study of PD-1 blockade in mismatch repair-deficient tumors. About the research overall: Patients had around 12 mismatch repair-deficient cancer types, all previously treated and progressing. Study findings and constraints: Rapid post-treatment expansion, then contraction, generally preceding radiologic response, marked tumor-resident clones.

Turning to this clone: Its antigen is not known.

A few pembrolizumab responders had their TCRs sequenced. The protocol was immunoSEQ multiplex PCR, while the TCRdb copy is restricted to in-frame clones and leaves out a portion. The table has 38,000 or so clones, more than 75% seen once. V lost 3 bases, J lost 0 bases, and 10 bases lay in between. The CDR3 covers 15 residues. Germline lookup yields CDR1 SGHNT and CDR2 YYREEE (reference sequence). The sequenced sample was peripheral blood, obtained about 76 weeks after starting pembrolizumab. The chain has TRBV5-4 and TRBJ2-1, with D perhaps TRBD2 (6 bases). The origin of this receptor is an adult with mismatch repair-deficient cancer. CDR3 sequence reads: CASSSSGLSYNEQFF. The CDR3 DNA reads as TGTGCCAGCAGCTCGTCGGGACTCTCCTACAATGAGCAGTTCTTC.